This entry features one T cell receptor beta chain sequence. The antigen is not known. The data are from a study of cytomegalovirus exposure and HLA in healthy donors. The PCR was carried out with 60 Vbeta primers and 13 Jbeta primers. Measured with immunoSEQ multiplex PCR; TCRdb has only the in-frame clones, and not every one. The top ten hold more than 2.5% of the sample, which has over 65,000 clones, around 77% seen once. V lost 3 bases to trimming and J lost 7 bases; unmatched junction nucleotides: 18. Germline lookup yields CDR1 MRHNA and CDR2 SNTAGT. The CDR3 loop spans 18 amino acids. General study points: Further analysis was carried out later, and it showed several of the most significant clusters appearing linked to common viral pathogens. Among TCR beta chains, those listed as cytomegalovirus-associated numbered some 170. In presence/absence analyses, roughly uniform sequencing depth across donors was assumed. Later analysis associated a missense DCLRE1C variant with TCR beta V- and J-gene trimming.

The sequence derives from a man aged 50 or older in good health and CMV-seronegative. Source material: PBMCs. V gene TRBV6-4 combines with J gene TRBJ1-1; TRBD1 aligns across 9 bases. DNA of the CDR3: TGTGCCAGCAGTGAAAAACAGGGGGCAAAAAGAGGACCCTTTGAAGCTTTCTTT. Its translation: CASSEKQGAKRGPFEAFF.